The 15 T cell receptor beta chains below were found in one sample sequenced in a study of blood T cell repertoires in COVID-19. The protocol was immunoSEQ multiplex PCR, while the TCRdb copy is restricted to in-frame clones and leaves out a portion. In the table there are under 200,000 clones, 88% of which are singletons. Sequences were obtained from peripheral blood. These receptors were obtained from a man aged 35 to 55 with active or convalescent COVID-19.

This chain links TRBV7-2 with TRBJ2-7; a weak D match, TRBD2 (6 bases). The germline V and J ends were trimmed by 5 bases and 6 bases, with 17 bases remaining between them. The V gene's germline CDR1 is SGHTA and CDR2 FQGNSA. The CDR3 is 14 residues long. CDR3: CASSKVGGPPEQYF. DNA for the CDR3: TGTGCCAGCAGCAAGGTGGGGGGTCCGCCCGAGCAGTACTTC.

This chain links TRBV5-5 with TRBJ1-2; D gene uncertain. The CDR3 has 14 residues. The V gene lost 2 bases and the J gene lost 2 bases, with 10 bases spanning the gap. Germline assignment: CDR1 SGHKS and CDR2 YYEKEE (reference sequence). Here the CDR3 reads CASSLTPGNYGYTF. The CDR3 bases are TGTGCCAGCAGCTTAACACCGGGAAACTATGGCTACACCTTC.

This chain links TRBV30 with TRBJ2-4; 7 nucleotides agree with TRBD1. Germline trimming cut 1 base from V and 6 bases from J; bases unmatched to any gene: 9. Germline V gene lookup returns CDR1 GTSNPN and CDR2 SVGIG (reference sequence). The CDR3 consists of 15 residues. The CDR3 DNA follows: TGTGCCTGGAGTGCGACAGGGTTCCAGCGAAACATTCAGTACTTC. As protein: CAWSATGFQRNIQYF.

The genes are TRBV12-3 or TRBV12-4 and TRBJ1-1; 9 nucleotides agree with TRBD1. V was clipped by 6 bases and J by 7 bases; unmatched bases: 6. The CDR3 runs to 13 residues. In DNA, the CDR3 is TGTGCCAGCAGGCCACAGGGGGCTAGTGAAGCTTTCTTT. Translating gives CASRPQGASEAFF.

V gene TRBV6-5 combines with J gene TRBJ1-5, with D unclear. Looked up from germline, CDR1 is MNHEY and CDR2 is SVGAGI. The CDR3 runs to 14 residues. Trimming removed 6 bases at V and 5 bases at J, with 14 bases between. The CDR3 DNA follows: TGTGCCAGCAGGAGGGCAGAGCCCCATCAGCCCCAGCATTTT. Protein: CASRRAEPHQPQHF.

The chain combines TRBV5-6 with TRBJ1-2; 7 bases line up with TRBD1. The V gene's germline CDR1 is SGHDT and CDR2 YYEEEE. This CDR3 is 13 amino acids long. V lost 4 bases to trimming and J lost 7 bases; unmatched junction nucleotides: 7. Here the CDR3 DNA reads TGTGCCAGCAGCCGACAGGGAGTCTCTGGCTACACCTTC. Protein sequence: CASSRQGVSGYTF. Based on the CDR3 plus reference TRBV5-6 and TRBJ1-2, the full variable domain is DAGVTQSPTHLIKTRGQQVTLRCSPKSGHDTVSWYQQALGQGPQFIFQYYEEEERQRGNFPDRFSGHQFPNYSSELNVNALLLGDSALYLCASSRQGVSGYTFGSGTRLTVV.

This clone appeared a few times. The chain is built from TRBV7-2 and TRBJ2-2; 7 bases map to TRBD2. The V gene's germline CDR1 is SGHTA and CDR2 FQGNSA. The CDR3 has 17 residues. V dropped 5 bases and J dropped 4; count of bases not matched to a gene: 13. CDR3 region: CASSRERGVRGTGELFF. The CDR3 DNA reads TGTGCCAGCAGCAGAGAGCGGGGAGTCCGGGGCACCGGGGAGCTGTTTTTT.

The chain couples TRBV7-2 to TRBJ1-2; D gene ambiguous. The CDR3 length is 13 residues. Germline V lookup: CDR1 SGHTA, CDR2 FQGNSA. Trimming took 7 bases from V and 9 from J, leaving 18 bases between them. The CDR3: CASNKTPNLSYTF. In nucleotides, the CDR3 is TGTGCCAGCAACAAAACCCCCAACCTGAGCTACACCTTC.

The gene calls are TRBV6-5 and TRBJ1-4; the match to TRBD1 covers 9 bases. This CDR3 is built from 15 residues. Germline V gene sequence: CDR1 MNHEY, CDR2 SVGAGI. The V and J ends lost 5 bases and 7 bases, in that order; junction bases with no gene match: 8. Written as DNA, the CDR3 is TGTGCCAGCAGTCGCGGGACAGGGATAGGTGAAAAACTGTTTTTT. Amino acids: CASSRGTGIGEKLFF.

The genes are TRBV28 and TRBJ2-1, with 14 nucleotides matching TRBD2. Unmatched junction bases numbered 7, after V lost 6 bases and J lost 3 bases. From germline, CDR1 is MDHEN and CDR2 SYDVKM. CDR3 size: 17 residues. The CDR3 region has the DNA TGTGCCAGCAGCCTGGGACTAGCGGGAGACTACTACAATGAGCAGTTCTTC. Protein sequence: CASSLGLAGDYYNEQFF.

This clone was seen just once. The V call is TRBV19, the J call TRBJ1-1, with D perhaps TRBD1 (5 bases). CDR1 and CDR2 (germline): LNHDA, SQIVND (reference sequence). CDR3 length: 17 amino acids. Trimming took off 4 bases at V and 3 bases at J, with 21 bases between the two ends. This chain's CDR3 is CASSSQRGGLAYTEAFF. CDR3 DNA sequence: TGTGCCAGTAGTAGTCAAAGGGGAGGTTTGGCGTACACTGAAGCTTTCTTT. The whole variable domain, filled in from reference TRBV19 and TRBJ1-1, reads DGGITQSPKYLFRKEGQNVTLSCEQNLNHDAMYWYRQDPGQGLRLIYYSQIVNDFQKGDIAEGYSVSREKKESFPLTVTSAQKNPTAFYLCASSSQRGGLAYTEAFFGQGTRLTVV.

This rearrangement joins TRBV30 to TRBJ1-4; D perhaps matches TRBD1 (5 bases). Trimming removed 4 bases from V and 5 bases from J, with 17 bases in between. This CDR3 is 15 amino acids long. Germline values: CDR1 GTSNPN, CDR2 SVGIG (reference sequence). The CDR3 loop is CAWTAWGVSNEKLFF. The CDR3 DNA is TGTGCCTGGACCGCCTGGGGGGTTTCAAATGAAAAACTGTTTTTT.

This chain connects TRBV7-9 to TRBJ2-5; 10 nucleotides agree with TRBD2. There are 16 residues in the CDR3. V was clipped by 1 base and J by 7 bases; unmatched bases: 9. Germline CDR1 SEHNR, CDR2 FQNEAQ (reference sequence). The CDR3 protein is CASSLDGLAGVGTQYF. CDR3 bases: TGTGCCAGCAGCTTAGACGGCCTAGCGGGAGTAGGGACCCAGTACTTC.

The chain links TRBV5-4 to TRBJ2-6; no definite D call. V was clipped by 0 bases and J by 0 bases, with 10 bases between them. The CDR3 is 17 residues long. Germline CDR1 reads SGHNT; CDR2 reads YYREEE (reference sequence). This CDR3 reads CASSLGAVSSGANVLTF. The CDR3 coding sequence is TGTGCCAGCAGCTTGGGGGCCGTAAGCTCTGGGGCCAACGTCCTGACTTTC.

The chain combines TRBV11-3 with TRBJ2-2; perhaps TRBD1 as D (5 bases). There are 15 residues in the CDR3. The germline V gene encodes CDR1 SGHNT and CDR2 YENEEA. V gave up 1 base and J gave up 4 bases, with 10 bases separating them. The CDR3 sequence is CASSLGRVSTGELFF. The CDR3, as DNA: TGTGCCAGCAGCTTAGGCAGGGTTAGCACCGGGGAGCTGTTTTTT.